This TCR beta chain is from a study of T cell responses to AZD1222 COVID-19 vaccine. The germline CDR1 and CDR2 sequences are KGHDR and SFDVKD. Deletions cut 2 bases from V and 6 bases from J, with 15 bases between. The CDR3 loop spans 15 amino acids. Second doses that came at about 4 or about 12 weeks were put together. This table comes from immunoSEQ multiplex PCR, and its TCRdb copy is limited to in-frame clones, with some not included. In the table there are 150,000 to 200,000 clones, 85% to 90% of which are singletons. Overall study results and limits: Spike-specific TCR breadth and depth were elevated following two AZD1222 doses. Clonal diversity was possibly underestimated, and the donors were mostly white British, with more females. Repertoire sampling happened only post peak T cell response.

In regard to this clone: Its specificity is unknown.

The sequences come from peripheral blood, collected 28 days after the second AZD1222 dose. The chain employs TRBV24-1 and TRBJ1-2; no clear D. The sequence came from an adult who received the AZD1222 COVID-19 vaccine. CDR3 protein: CATSDSGPRTNGYTF. The CDR3 nucleotides read TGTGCCACCAGTGATTCCGGGCCCCGGACTAATGGCTACACCTTC.